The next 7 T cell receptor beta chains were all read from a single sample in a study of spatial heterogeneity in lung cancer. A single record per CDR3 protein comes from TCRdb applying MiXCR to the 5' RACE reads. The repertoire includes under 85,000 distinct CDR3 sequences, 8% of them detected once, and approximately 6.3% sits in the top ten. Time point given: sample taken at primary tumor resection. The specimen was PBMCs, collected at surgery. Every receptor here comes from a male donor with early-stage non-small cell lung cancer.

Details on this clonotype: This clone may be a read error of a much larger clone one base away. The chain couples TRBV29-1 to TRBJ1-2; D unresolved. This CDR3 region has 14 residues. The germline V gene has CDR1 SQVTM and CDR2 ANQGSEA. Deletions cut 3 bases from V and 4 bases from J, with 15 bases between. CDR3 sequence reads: CSVEKNTKTYGYTF. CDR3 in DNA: TGCAGCGTTGAGAAGAACACAAAGACCTATGGCTACACCTTC.

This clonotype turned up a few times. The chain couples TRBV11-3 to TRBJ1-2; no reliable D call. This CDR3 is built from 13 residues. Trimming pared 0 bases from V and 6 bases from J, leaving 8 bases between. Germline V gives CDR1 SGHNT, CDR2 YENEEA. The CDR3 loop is CASSLEGGNGYTF. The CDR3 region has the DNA TGTGCCAGCAGCTTAGAAGGAGGGAATGGCTACACCTTC.

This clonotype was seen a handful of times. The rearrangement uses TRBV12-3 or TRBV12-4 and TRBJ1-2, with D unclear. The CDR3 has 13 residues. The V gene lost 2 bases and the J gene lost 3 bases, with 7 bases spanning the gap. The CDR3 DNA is TGTGCCAGCAGTTTAATGGGCGACTATGGCTACACCTTC. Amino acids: CASSLMGDYGYTF.

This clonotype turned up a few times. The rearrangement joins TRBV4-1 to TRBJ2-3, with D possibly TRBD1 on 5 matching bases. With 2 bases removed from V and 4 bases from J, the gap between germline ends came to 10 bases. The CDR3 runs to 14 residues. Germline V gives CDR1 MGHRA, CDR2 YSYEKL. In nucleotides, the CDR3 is TGCGCCAGCAGCCAAAGGCTAGGGGCAGATACGCAGTATTTT. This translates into CASSQRLGADTQYF.

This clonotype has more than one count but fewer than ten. CDR3 sequence (DNA): TGTGCCAGCAGTCTGACAGGGATGAACACTGAAGCTTTCTTT. Protein: CASSLTGMNTEAFF. The chain combines TRBV12-3 or TRBV12-4 with TRBJ1-1; 7 bases align to TRBD1. Losses at the gene ends were 5 bases for V and 0 bases for J; bases not matched to a gene: 3. The CDR3 extends over 14 amino acids.

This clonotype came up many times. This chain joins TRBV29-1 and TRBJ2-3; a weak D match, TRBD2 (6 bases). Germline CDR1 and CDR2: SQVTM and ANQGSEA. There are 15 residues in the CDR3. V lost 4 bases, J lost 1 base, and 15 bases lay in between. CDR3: CSVVWDSLRTDTQYF. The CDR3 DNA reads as TGCAGCGTTGTGTGGGACTCTTTGCGCACAGATACGCAGTATTTT.

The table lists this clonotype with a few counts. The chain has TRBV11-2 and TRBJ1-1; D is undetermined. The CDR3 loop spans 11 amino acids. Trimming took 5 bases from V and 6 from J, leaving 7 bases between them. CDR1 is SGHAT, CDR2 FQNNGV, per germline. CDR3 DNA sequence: TGTGCCAGCAGCCGGGTCGCTGAAGCTTTCTTT. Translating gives CASSRVAEAFF.